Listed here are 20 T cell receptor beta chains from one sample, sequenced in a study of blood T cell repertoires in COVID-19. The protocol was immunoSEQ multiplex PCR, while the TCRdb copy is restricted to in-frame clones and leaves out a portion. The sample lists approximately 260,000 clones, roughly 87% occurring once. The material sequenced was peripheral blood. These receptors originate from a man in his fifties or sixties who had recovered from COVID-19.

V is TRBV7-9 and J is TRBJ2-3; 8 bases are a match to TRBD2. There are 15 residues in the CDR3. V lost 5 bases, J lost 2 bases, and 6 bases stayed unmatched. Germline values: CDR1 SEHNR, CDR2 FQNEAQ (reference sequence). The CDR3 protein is CASSIGGGTTDTQYF. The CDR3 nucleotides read TGTGCCAGCAGCATCGGGGGGGGCACCACAGATACGCAGTATTTT.

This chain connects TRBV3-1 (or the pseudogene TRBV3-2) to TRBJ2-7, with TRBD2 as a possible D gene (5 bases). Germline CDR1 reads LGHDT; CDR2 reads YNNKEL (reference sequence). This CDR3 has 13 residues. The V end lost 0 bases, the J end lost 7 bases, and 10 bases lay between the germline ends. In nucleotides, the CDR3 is TGTGCCAGCAGCCAAGAATCGCAGCGGGAGCAGTACTTC. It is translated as CASSQESQREQYF.

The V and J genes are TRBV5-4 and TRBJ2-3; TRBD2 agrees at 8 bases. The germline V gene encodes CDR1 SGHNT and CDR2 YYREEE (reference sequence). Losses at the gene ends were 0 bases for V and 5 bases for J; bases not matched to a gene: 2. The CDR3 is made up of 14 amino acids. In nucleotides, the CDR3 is TGTGCCAGCAGCTTGGATCGGGGGGGAGATACGCAGTATTTT. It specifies CASSLDRGGDTQYF. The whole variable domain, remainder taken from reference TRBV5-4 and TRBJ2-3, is ETGVTQSPTHLIKTRGQQVTLRCSSQSGHNTVSWYQQALGQGPQFIFQYYREEENGRGNFPPRFSGLQFPNYSSELNVNALELDDSALYLCASSLDRGGDTQYFGPGTRLTVL.

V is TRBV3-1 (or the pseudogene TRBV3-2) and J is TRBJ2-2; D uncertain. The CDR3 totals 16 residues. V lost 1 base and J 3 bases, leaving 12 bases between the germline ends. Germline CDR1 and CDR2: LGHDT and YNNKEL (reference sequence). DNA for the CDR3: TGTGCCAGCAGCCAAGTTCCCCGGTCCGACACCGGGGAGCTGTTTTTT. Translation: CASSQVPRSDTGELFF.

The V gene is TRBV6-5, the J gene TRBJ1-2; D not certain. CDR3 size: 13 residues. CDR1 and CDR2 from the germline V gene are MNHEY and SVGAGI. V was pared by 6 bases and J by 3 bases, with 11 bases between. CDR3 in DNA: TGTGCCAGCAGATCCGGGATATACTATGGCTACACCTTC. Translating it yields CASRSGIYYGYTF.

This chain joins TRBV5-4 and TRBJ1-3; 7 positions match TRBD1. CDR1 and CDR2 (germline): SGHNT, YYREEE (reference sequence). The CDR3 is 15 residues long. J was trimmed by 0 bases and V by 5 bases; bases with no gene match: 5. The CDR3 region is CASSSGTDSGNTIYF. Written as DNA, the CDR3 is TGTGCCAGCAGTTCCGGGACAGACTCTGGAAACACCATATATTTT.

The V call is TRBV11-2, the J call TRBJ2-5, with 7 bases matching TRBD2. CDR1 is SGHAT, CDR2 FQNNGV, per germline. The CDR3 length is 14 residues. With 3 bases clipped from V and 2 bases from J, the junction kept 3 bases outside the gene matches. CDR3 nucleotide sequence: TGTGCCAGCAGCTTCGGACTAGTTCAAGAGACCCAGTACTTC. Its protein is CASSFGLVQETQYF.

The CDR3: CASSSKRGGLDTQYF. DNA for the CDR3: TGTGCCAGCAGCTCCAAGCGGGGGGGGCTAGATACGCAGTATTTT. V is TRBV7-8 and J is TRBJ2-3, with TRBD2 matching over 10 bases. Germline CDR1 reads SGHVS; CDR2 reads FQNEAQ. V was clipped by 4 bases and J by 5 bases; unmatched bases: 6. This CDR3 region has 15 residues.

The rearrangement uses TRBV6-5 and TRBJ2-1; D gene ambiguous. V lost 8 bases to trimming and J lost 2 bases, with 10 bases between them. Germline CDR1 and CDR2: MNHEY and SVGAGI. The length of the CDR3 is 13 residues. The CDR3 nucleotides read TGTGCCAGCCGAGAGGCCCCCTACAATGAGCAGTTCTTC. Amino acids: CASREAPYNEQFF.

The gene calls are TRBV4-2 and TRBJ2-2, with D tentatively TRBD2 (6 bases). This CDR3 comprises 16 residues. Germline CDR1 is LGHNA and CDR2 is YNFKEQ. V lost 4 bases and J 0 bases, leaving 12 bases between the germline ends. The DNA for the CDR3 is TGTGCCAGCAGCCCGCTCCGGGACTCGAACACCGGGGAGCTGTTTTTT. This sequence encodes CASSPLRDSNTGELFF.

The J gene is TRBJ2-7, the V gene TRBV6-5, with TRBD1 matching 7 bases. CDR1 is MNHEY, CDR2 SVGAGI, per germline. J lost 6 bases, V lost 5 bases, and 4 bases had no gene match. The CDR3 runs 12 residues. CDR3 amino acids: CASSHRGSEQYV. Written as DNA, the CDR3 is TGTGCCAGCAGTCACAGGGGATCCGAGCAGTACGTC.

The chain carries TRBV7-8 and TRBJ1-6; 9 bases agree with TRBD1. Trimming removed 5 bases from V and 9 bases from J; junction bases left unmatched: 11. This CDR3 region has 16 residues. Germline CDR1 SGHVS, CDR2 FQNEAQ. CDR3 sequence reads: CASSTRDRVLISPLHF. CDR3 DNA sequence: TGTGCCAGCAGCACGAGGGACAGGGTTCTTATTTCACCCCTCCACTTT.

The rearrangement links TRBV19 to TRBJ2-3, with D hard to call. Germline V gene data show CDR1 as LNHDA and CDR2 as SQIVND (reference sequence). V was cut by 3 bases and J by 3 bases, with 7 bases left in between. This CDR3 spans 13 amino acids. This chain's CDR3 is CASSMVLTDTQYF. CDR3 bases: TGTGCCAGTAGTATGGTCCTAACAGATACGCAGTATTTT.

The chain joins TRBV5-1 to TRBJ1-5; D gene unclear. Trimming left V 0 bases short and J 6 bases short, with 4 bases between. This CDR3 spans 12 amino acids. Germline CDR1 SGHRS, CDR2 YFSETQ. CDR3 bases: TGCGCCAGCAGCTTGGCGGGTCAGCCCCAGCATTTT. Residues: CASSLAGQPQHF.

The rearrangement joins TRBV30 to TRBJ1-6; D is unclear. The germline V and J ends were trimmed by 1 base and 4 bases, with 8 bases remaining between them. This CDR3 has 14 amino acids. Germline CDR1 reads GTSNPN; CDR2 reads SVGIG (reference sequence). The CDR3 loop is CAWSGAAYNSPLHF. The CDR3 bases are TGTGCCTGGAGTGGGGCCGCTTATAATTCACCCCTCCACTTT.

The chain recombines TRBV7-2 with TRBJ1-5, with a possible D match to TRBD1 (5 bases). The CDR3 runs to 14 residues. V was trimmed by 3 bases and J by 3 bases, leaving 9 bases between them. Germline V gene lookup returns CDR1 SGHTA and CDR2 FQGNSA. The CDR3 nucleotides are TGTGCCAGCAGCTTTTCAGGGCACAATCAGCCCCAGCATTTT. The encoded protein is CASSFSGHNQPQHF.

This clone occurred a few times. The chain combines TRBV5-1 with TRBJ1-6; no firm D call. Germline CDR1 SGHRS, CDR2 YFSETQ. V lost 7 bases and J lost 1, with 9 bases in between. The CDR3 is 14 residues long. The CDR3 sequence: CASQLESYNSPLHF. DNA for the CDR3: TGCGCCAGCCAACTTGAGTCCTATAATTCACCCCTCCACTTT. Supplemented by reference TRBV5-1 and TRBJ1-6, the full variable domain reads KAGVTQTPRYLIKTRGQQVTLSCSPISGHRSVSWYQQTPGQGLQFLFEYFSETQRNKGNFPGRFSGRQFSNSRSEMNVSTLELGDSALYLCASQLESYNSPLHFGNGTRLTVT.

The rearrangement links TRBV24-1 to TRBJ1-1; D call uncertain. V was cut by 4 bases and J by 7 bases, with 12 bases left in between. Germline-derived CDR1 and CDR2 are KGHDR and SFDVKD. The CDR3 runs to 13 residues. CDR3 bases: TGTGCCACCAGTGACTCCCGGTCAAGTGAAGCTTTCTTT. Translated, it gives CATSDSRSSEAFF.

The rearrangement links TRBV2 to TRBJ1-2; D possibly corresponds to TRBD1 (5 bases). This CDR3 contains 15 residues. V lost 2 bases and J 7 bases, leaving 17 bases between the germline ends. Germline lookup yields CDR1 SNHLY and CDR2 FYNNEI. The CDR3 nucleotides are TGTGCCAGCAGTGAACTGGGGCAGGGTGAGACTGGCTACACCTTC. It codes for CASSELGQGETGYTF.

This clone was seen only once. The CDR3 sequence is CASSFHRGGFQETQYF. CDR3 DNA: TGTGCCAGCAGCTTTCACCGGGGGGGGTTTCAAGAGACCCAGTACTTC. This chain links TRBV7-9 with TRBJ2-5, with 8 bases matching TRBD2. Losses at the gene ends were 3 bases for V and 2 bases for J; bases not matched to a gene: 8. This CDR3 has 16 residues. Germline V lookup: CDR1 SEHNR, CDR2 FQNEAQ (reference sequence).